Included here is one T cell receptor (beta chain) sequence, with context. No antigen is known for it. This record belongs to a study of breast tumors, draining lymph nodes, adjacent tissues. Study-level findings and limits: Tumor repertoires ranked between lymph nodes and nontumor tissue in diversity, with V and J gene preferences. Data fit most tumor T cells coming from lymph node, expanding in tumor. Data only fit, rather than demonstrated, lymph node origin of most tumor T cells. Luminal-like breast cancer showed significantly greater tumor-nontumor repertoire similarity than basal-like breast cancer did.

Germline V lookup: CDR1 WNHNN, CDR2 SYGVQD (reference sequence). The V end was cut by 4 bases, the J end by 8 bases, with 12 bases between. This CDR3 spans 13 amino acids. Samples came from axillary lymph nodes draining the breast cancer. TCRdb independently ran MiXCR on the multiplex PCR reads; one entry per CDR3 protein. The table records approximately 250,000 distinct CDR3 sequences, 34% of them present only once. The specimen was axillary lymph node tissue. The sequence derives from a female donor with breast cancer. Some clones in this sample may be carry-over from other donors' samples. The chain is built from TRBV10-1 and TRBJ2-1; the D call may be TRBD1 or TRBD2 (6 bases each). The chain's CDR3 is CASSGGAVDEQFF. Written as DNA, the CDR3 is TGCGCCAGCAGTGGGGGGGCCGTCGATGAGCAGTTCTTC.